The 4 T cell receptor beta chains presented below share a single source sample, sequenced in a study of siplizumab effects on memory and regulatory T cells. Only in-frame clones appear in the TCRdb table, and some are missing; sequencing was by immunoSEQ multiplex PCR. Of tens of thousands of clones listed, about 92% are singletons. The specimen sequenced was CD8+ T cells sorted from blood. The receptors derive from a human donor in good health.

The chain recombines TRBV5-4 with TRBJ2-1; 10 bases are shared with TRBD2. Germline V gene sequence: CDR1 SGHNT, CDR2 YYREEE (reference sequence). The CDR3 totals 11 residues. V lost 9 bases and J lost 14; bases outside the gene matches: 8. The CDR3 reads CAIRLAGYKFF. CDR3 nucleotide sequence: TGTGCCATCCGACTAGCGGGTTATAAGTTCTTC.

The sample holds one count of this clone. This chain connects TRBV6-5 to TRBJ2-1; no clear D gene. Trimming cost V 2 bases and J 9 bases, with 14 bases left between them. The germline CDR1 and CDR2 sequences are MNHEY and SVGAGI. CDR3 size: 14 residues. The CDR3 reads CASSYRQVVGEQFF. For the CDR3, the DNA is TGTGCCAGCAGTTACAGGCAGGTCGTCGGTGAGCAGTTCTTC.

The chain joins TRBV19 to TRBJ2-1; TRBD2 is a possible D gene (5 bases). Germline CDR1 reads LNHDA; CDR2 reads SQIVND (reference sequence). V dropped 5 bases and J dropped 6 bases, with 14 bases sitting between them. The CDR3 spans 14 residues. CDR3 bases: TGTGCCAGTAGTGTGGGTGGGAGCACCAATGAGCAGTTCTTC. Its protein is CASSVGGSTNEQFF.

The V gene is TRBV4-2, the J gene TRBJ1-1; 9 bases fit TRBD1. Germline CDR1 is LGHNA and CDR2 is YNFKEQ. The CDR3 consists of 15 residues. The V and J ends lost 0 bases and 11 bases, in that order; junction bases with no gene match: 10. Here the CDR3 DNA reads TGTGCCAGCAGCCAAGATTCCCGGACAGGGGATGCGGCTTTCTTT. It codes for CASSQDSRTGDAAFF.